Below, 19 T cell receptor beta chains from the same sample are listed, as sequenced in a study of tumor-infiltrating lymphocytes in primary liver carcinoma (dated by TCRdb to the late 2010s). Instrument on record: Illumina HiSeq 2500. TCRbeta-specific cDNA was reverse-transcribed from about 500 ng total RNA using a constant-region primer and ProtoScript II reverse transcriptase. TCRbeta libraries were built with three nested multiplex PCR rounds, a slightly modified ARM-PCR procedure. The first two PCR rounds used multiplex TRBV1-TRBV30 forward primers with a Cbeta reverse primer, each for approximately 11 cycles. The public reads were reanalyzed by TCRdb: fastp trimming at Q25, MiXCR alignment, in-frame beta chains only. Rows are combined by CDR3 protein, so each entry shows the most common genes and DNA. The sample table holds 90,000 to 150,000 distinct CDR3 sequences, of which roughly 70% were seen once. More than 8% of the sample belongs to the ten largest clones.

Total RNA and DNA were co-extracted from 20-30 mg of bulk tissue with the AllPrep DNA/RNA mini kit, without cell sorting. The sample taken for sequencing was tumor-adjacent normal liver tissue. These receptors were taken from a woman in her sixties with primary liver carcinoma and hepatitis B virus infection.

As to this clonotype: Compared with germline, one end of the junction differs, possibly owing to a read error. The chain combines TRBV28 with TRBJ1-2, with 7 bases lining up with TRBD1. CDR3 length equals 16 residues. Per the germline V gene, CDR1 is MDHEN and CDR2 is SYDVKM. The CDR3 nucleotides are TGTGCCACCAGTACCCCCGGTACAGGGGCGGTACATGGCTACACCTTC. The encoded protein is CATSTPGTGAVHGYTF.

The table lists this clonotype with a few counts. A much larger clonotype is one base distant, so this may be a read error. The chain is built from TRBV6-6 and TRBJ2-2; D may be TRBD1 or TRBD2 (5 bases each). Germline-derived CDR1 and CDR2 are MNHNY and SVGAGI (reference sequence). V was pared by 1 base and J by 6 bases, with 9 bases between. The CDR3 is 14 amino acids. CDR3 nucleotides: TGTGCCAGCAGTTACTACTGGGGGTCCGGGGAGCTGTTTTTT. Translating it yields CASSYYWGSGELFF.

Details on this clonotype: This is likely a read error, given that the CDR3 carries no conserved phenylalanine or tryptophan at its end. No DNA is shown, since the ends of the CDR3 on it are uncertain; the CDR3 is the one TCRdb lists. The chain uses TRBV7-3 and TRBJ2-3; TRBD2 is the table's D call and was not checked against the DNA. Germline V gives CDR1 SGHTA, CDR2 FQGTGA. The CDR3 numbers 14 amino acids, ends counted. The CDR3 sequence is CASSLTAGTDTQCY.

This clonotype was observed once. The junction and the germline gene differ at one end; a read error may be behind it. The chain links TRBV11-2 to TRBJ2-1; D is ambiguous. The germline V gene has CDR1 SGHAT and CDR2 FQNNGV. The CDR3 consists of 14 residues. CDR3 residues: CACSWQAPYNEHLF. CDR3 in DNA: TGTGCCTGCAGCTGGCAGGCCCCATACAATGAGCATCTCTTC.

This clonotype was seen at least ten times. The chain carries TRBV29-1 and TRBJ1-1; possible D gene TRBD1, 5 bases. Germline CDR1 reads SQVTM; CDR2 reads ANQGSEA. The V end was cut by 2 bases, the J end by 8 bases, with 15 bases between. This CDR3 has 13 amino acids. CDR3 protein: CSVESAGRFEAFF. The CDR3, as DNA: TGCAGCGTTGAATCTGCAGGGAGGTTCGAAGCTTTCTTT.

This chain uses TRBV28 with TRBJ2-7, with D unclear. Germline CDR1 is MDHEN and CDR2 is SYDVKM. Between the trimmed V and J ends, which lost 3 bases and 9 bases, there was a span of 12 bases. This CDR3 is 12 amino acids long. The DNA of the CDR3 is TGTGCCAGCAGTTTCCTCCGTACGGGGCAGTACTTC. It is translated as CASSFLRTGQYF. Supplemented by reference TRBV28 and TRBJ2-7, the full variable domain reads DVKVTQSSRYLVKRTGEKVFLECVQDMDHENMFWYRQDPGLGLRLIYFSYDVKMKEKGDIPEGYSVSREKKERFSLILESASTNQTSMYLCASSFLRTGQYFGPGTRLTVT.

The V call is TRBV5-6, the J call TRBJ2-2; D not certain. The CDR3 sequence is 13 residues long. The V end lost 9 bases, the J end lost 4 bases, and 13 bases lay between the germline ends. Germline V gene lookup returns CDR1 SGHDT and CDR2 YYEEEE. CDR3 loop: CATRWTGTGELFF. The CDR3 DNA is TGTGCCACCCGCTGGACGGGCACCGGGGAGCTGTTTTTT.

This clonotype showed up just once. The chain recombines TRBV11-2 with TRBJ2-3; unclear D gene. CDR1 and CDR2 (germline): SGHAT, FQNNGV. V lost 6 bases to trimming and J lost 6 bases, with 19 bases between them. The CDR3 is 15 residues long. CDR3 protein: CASSPRARDGDTQYF. The CDR3 DNA reads TGTGCCAGCAGTCCCCGGGCGAGAGATGGGGATACGCAGTATTTT.

In the case of this clonotype: Just one base apart from a much larger clone, this may be a read error. The genes are TRBV28 and TRBJ1-2; 7 bases fit TRBD1. The junction had 13 bases not matched to a gene; V was cut back by 4 bases and J by 8 bases. CDR1 and CDR2 (germline): MDHEN, SYDVKM. The CDR3 length is 15 residues. The CDR3 here is CASSSPGRGRKGYTF. In DNA form, the CDR3 reads TGTGCCAGCAGTTCCCCGGGAAGGGGGCGTAAAGGCTACACCTTC.

Concerning this clonotype itself: A much larger clone sits a single nucleotide away, making a read error possible. V usage is TRBV21-1 and J usage is TRBJ2-3; the D call TRBD2 from the table was never checked on the DNA. TRBV21-1 is annotated as a pseudogene. The CDR3 extends over 20 amino acids. The CDR3 DNA reads TGTGCCAGCAGCGAAGGCCTACTAGCGGGAGGTGGGAGTGGCACAGATACGCATTATTTT. Translating it yields CASSEGLLAGGGSGTDTHYF.

A remark on this clonotype: This CDR3 is missing its conserved last phenylalanine or tryptophan, likely due to a read error. The chain is built from TRBV12-3 or TRBV12-4 and TRBJ2-3; the match to TRBD2 covers 7 bases. The CDR3 runs 15 residues. Unmatched junction bases numbered 11, after V lost 7 bases and J lost 4 bases. As DNA, the CDR3 is TGTGCCAGCAATACTCTAGCGGAGTCCTCAGATACGCAGTATCTT. This sequence encodes CASNTLAESSDTQYL.

With respect to this clonotype: Mismatch with germline at one junction end may stem from a read error. The rearrangement links TRBV29-1 to TRBJ2-7; perhaps TRBD2 as D (7 bases). Looked up from germline, CDR1 is SQVTM and CDR2 is ANQGSEA. This CDR3 is 12 amino acids long. The CDR3, as DNA: TGCATCGCTGGCCCGGGGGGCGACGAGCAATACTTC. This codes for CIAGPGGDEQYF.

A word on this clonotype: The junction departs from germline at one end; a sequencing error may be responsible. The V call is TRBV5-1, the J call TRBJ2-6; D is perhaps TRBD1 (5 bases). Germline CDR1 SGHRS, CDR2 YFSETQ. CDR3 length equals 17 residues. The CDR3 region has the DNA TGCGCCAGCAGTCGGGCCCAGTCCCCACCTGGGGCCAACGTCCAGACTTTC. Translation gives CASSRAQSPPGANVQTF.

This clonotype was observed at least ten times. The chain links TRBV4-1 to TRBJ2-7; D might be TRBD2 (5 bases). The germline V and J ends were trimmed by 1 base and 2 bases, with 12 bases remaining between them. Germline V CDR1 and CDR2: MGHRA, YSYEKL. The CDR3 covers 15 residues. CDR3 in amino acids: CASSQGSGRAYEQYF. The CDR3 nucleotides are TGCGCCAGCAGCCAAGGGTCGGGAAGAGCCTACGAGCAGTACTTC.

Turning to this clonotype: A read error may account for a junction end that differs from germline. CDR3 in DNA: TGTGCGAGCAGCCCTACACCGCACGGGAGGGACAATGAGCAGTTCTTC. This gives the protein CASSPTPHGRDNEQFF. V is TRBV11-2 and J is TRBJ2-1; 8 nucleotides match TRBD2. Germline V CDR1 and CDR2: SGHAT, FQNNGV. This CDR3 contains 16 residues.

The chain links TRBV2 to TRBJ2-3; the match to TRBD2 covers 10 bases. The CDR3 contains 16 residues. Per germline, CDR1 SNHLY and CDR2 FYNNEI. The CDR3 DNA reads as TGTGTCGGCAGTGAAGGTGTTAGCGGGAGGACAGATACGCAGTATTTT. Its translation: CVGSEGVSGRTDTQYF.

A note on this clonotype: At one of its ends the junction is not consistent with the germline gene, which may arise from a read error. The CDR3 is CASCLGRGERGVDEQLF. CDR3 in DNA: TGTGCCAGCTGCTTAGGTCGGGGGGAGCGGGGTGTCGATGAGCAGTTATTC. The rearrangement links TRBV11-3 to TRBJ2-1, with 7 bases lining up with TRBD2. Germline values: CDR1 SGHNT, CDR2 YENEEA. This CDR3 has 17 amino acids.

V usage is TRBV11-2 and J usage is TRBJ2-5; a possible D gene is TRBD2 (6 bases). This CDR3 is 16 amino acids long. Trimming left V 5 bases short and J 7 bases short, with 23 bases between. Germline V gene lookup returns CDR1 SGHAT and CDR2 FQNNGV. CDR3 DNA: TGTGCCAGCAGCCAGGTCGCGACTAGTGGGCCCGGGACCCAGTACTTC. This codes for CASSQVATSGPGTQYF.

Regarding this clonotype: One end of the junction varies from germline; a read error may be responsible. The chain carries TRBV10-2 and TRBJ1-2, with D unclear. The CDR3 covers 11 residues. Germline V gives CDR1 WSHSY, CDR2 SAAADI. For the CDR3, the DNA is TGCACCAGCAGGACCGGGAGGGTAACCACCTTC. Its translation: CTSRTGRVTTF.